The sample holds a few counts of the clone carrying this T cell receptor beta chain. Its antigen is still unknown. The V and J ends lost 7 bases and 0 bases, in that order; junction bases with no gene match: 4. Germline V gives CDR1 DFQATT, CDR2 SNEGSKA (reference sequence). The CDR3 extends over 13 amino acids. The data derive from a study of response to subunit inactivated influenza vaccine. General study results and limits: With each seasonal influenza vaccination, the authors suggested, few new T cells are recruited.

TCRdb reprocessed the RT-PCR reads with MiXCR, giving one entry per CDR3 protein. The top ten clones hold 7.5% to 8% of a sample with about 650,000 distinct CDR3 sequences, 11% to 15% of them seen once. The chain employs TRBV20-1 and TRBJ2-7, with 9 bases fitting TRBD1. The sequences come from PBMCs from blood, collected 14 to 15 days before vaccination. The TCR sequence derives from a man aged 45-65 years who received an inactivated influenza vaccine. DNA of the CDR3: TGCAGTGTTGGACAGGGGAGCTCCTACGAGCAGTACTTC. It specifies CSVGQGSSYEQYF.